These 5 T cell receptor beta chains came from one sample sequenced in a study of Graves' ophthalmopathy and Graves' hyperthyroidism. Scientists amplified the TCR beta CDR3 regions from RNA transcripts. The authors performed first-round RT-PCR with HTBI primers and then a second-round multiplex PCR. TCRdb re-derived calls from the multiplex PCR reads in MiXCR, one entry per CDR3 protein. The repertoire holds 500,000 to 700,000 distinct CDR3 sequences, with about 40% as singletons. The sample comprised peripheral blood or thyroid tissue (not recorded which). The receptors derive from an adult man with Graves' hyperthyroidism.

This clonotype was seen once. The V gene is TRBV20-1, the J gene TRBJ2-5; TRBD1 is a possible D gene (5 bases). The CDR3 runs to 17 residues. V lost 3 bases and J lost 3, with 23 bases in between. CDR1 is DFQATT, CDR2 SNEGSKA, per germline (reference sequence). The CDR3 DNA reads as TGCAGTGCTAGCAGCTTAGAACCCCAGGGTGGTGAAGAGACCCAGTACTTC. It codes for CSASSLEPQGGEETQYF.

This clonotype was recorded a few times. CDR3 nucleotide sequence: TGTGCCATCAGTGAGTCAGGAGCGGGAGGGATCTCCTACAATGAGCAGTTCTTC. This sequence encodes CAISESGAGGISYNEQFF. The gene calls are TRBV10-3 and TRBJ2-1; 10 bases are a match to TRBD2. The V and J ends lost 0 bases and 0 bases, in that order; junction bases with no gene match: 5. CDR1 ENHRY and CDR2 SYGVKD come from the germline V gene. The CDR3 is made up of 18 amino acids.

This clonotype occurred once. This chain connects TRBV7-3 to TRBJ2-7; 12 nucleotides align to TRBD1. The better agreement between TRBJ2-1 and the DNA end casts doubt on the J call. The CDR3 totals 16 residues. Germline lookup yields CDR1 SGHTA and CDR2 FQGTGA. The CDR3 DNA is TGTGCCAGCAGTGAATTTGGGACAGGGGGCCTAAATGAGCAGTTCTTC. Protein: CASSEFGTGGLNEQFF.

A few counts support this clonotype. The chain links TRBV5-8 to TRBJ2-7; 12 bases map to TRBD2. From germline, CDR1 is SGHTS and CDR2 YDEGEE. The CDR3 runs to 18 residues. V shed 2 bases and J 5 bases; nucleotides not matched to a gene: 14. For the CDR3, the DNA is TGTGCCAGCAGCTTCGGTACTTTGTGGACTAGCGGGACCGACGAGCAGTACTTC. Translated, it gives CASSFGTLWTSGTDEQYF.

Ten or more counts support this clonotype. V gene TRBV20-1 combines with J gene TRBJ2-6; no definite D call. The germline V gene encodes CDR1 DFQATT and CDR2 SNEGSKA (reference sequence). Trimming shortened V by 6 bases and J by 1 base, and 7 bases separated the two germline ends. This CDR3 contains 13 residues. CDR3 protein: CSAPPSGANVLTF. The CDR3 bases are TGCAGTGCCCCCCCTTCTGGGGCCAACGTCCTGACTTTC.